The following is a TCR beta chain sequence with its context. This record belongs to a study of blood T cell repertoires in COVID-19. On the study more broadly: Samples of COVID-19 (acute and convalescent) were obtained from the United States, Italy and Spain. T cells, B-cell-depleted T cells, or PBMCs provided the cDNA or gDNA that served as material.

The authors' processing: Amplified reference gene primers provided the basis for estimating nucleated cell counts. Sequenced by immunoSEQ multiplex PCR; TCRdb stores in-frame clones only, minus some. The D gene and trimming were derived from the DNA, and the V and J assignments and clone size from that table. The sample lists about 70,000 clones, over 80% occurring once. CDR1 is MNHEY, CDR2 SVGEGT, per germline. This CDR3 has 15 amino acids. Between the trimmed V and J ends, which lost 0 bases and 4 bases, there was a span of 12 bases. V gene TRBV6-2 or TRBV6-3 combines with J gene TRBJ1-2, with D unclear. Material: peripheral blood. The TCR comes from a human donor in a cohort sampled during active COVID-19. The CDR3 protein is CASSYSTGFFYGYTF. CDR3 coding DNA: TGTGCCAGCAGTTACTCGACTGGCTTCTTCTATGGCTACACCTTC.